Presented here are 5 T cell receptor beta chains from one specimen sequenced in a study of shared clonotypes between healthy human individuals. Clones were read by immunoSEQ multiplex PCR, and TCRdb kept only the in-frame ones, dropping some. The sample shows a few hundred thousand clones, approximately 96% of them seen only once. The specimen was memory CD8+ T cells sorted from blood. Subset indicated: CD45RO+ cells pooled with CCR7-negative TemRA cells. The receptor set was obtained from a man in his thirties or forties in good health.

The chain joins TRBV5-1 to TRBJ1-2; D is ambiguous. Germline CDR1 is SGHRS and CDR2 is YFSETQ. V was pared by 0 bases and J by 4 bases, with 7 bases between. CDR3 length equals 13 residues. CDR3 DNA sequence: TGCGCCAGCAGCTTGGAGGTGGGCTATGGCTACACCTTC. Translation: CASSLEVGYGYTF. The full variable domain, in which reference TRBV5-1 and TRBJ1-2 provide the parts outside the CDR3, is KAGVTQTPRYLIKTRGQQVTLSCSPISGHRSVSWYQQTPGQGLQFLFEYFSETQRNKGNFPGRFSGRQFSNSRSEMNVSTLELGDSALYLCASSLEVGYGYTFGSGTRLTVV.

This sequence joins TRBV4-2 and TRBJ2-2; D gene unclear. Deletions cut 2 bases from V and 0 bases from J, with 16 bases between. The V gene's germline CDR1 is LGHNA and CDR2 YNFKEQ. This CDR3 contains 18 residues. The DNA for the CDR3 is TGTGCCAGCAGCCAATTTTTCCTAGGGCAGCCGAACACCGGGGAGCTGTTTTTT. This gives the protein CASSQFFLGQPNTGELFF.

This chain connects TRBV10-3 to TRBJ1-2; possible D gene TRBD1, 5 bases. The CDR3 has 14 amino acids. In germline, CDR1 is ENHRY, CDR2 SYGVKD. Trimming cost V 2 bases and J 3 bases, with 10 bases left between them. The CDR3 coding sequence is TGTGCCATCAGTGAGGGGGGAAGGGACTATGGCTACACCTTC. Its protein product is CAISEGGRDYGYTF.

A word on this clone: The same CDR3 is also encoded by other DNA sequences in this sample. The CDR3 here is CASSDRGMNTEAFF. The CDR3, as DNA: TGTGCCAGCAGTGACAGGGGAATGAACACTGAAGCTTTCTTT. This rearrangement joins TRBV2 to TRBJ1-1, with D possibly matching TRBD1 (6 bases). Trimming left V 3 bases short and J 0 bases short, with 8 bases between. The CDR3 totals 14 residues. CDR1 is SNHLY and CDR2 is FYNNEI in the germline V gene.

This sequence joins TRBV2 and TRBJ2-7; 9 bases line up with TRBD2. Germline V gene lookup returns CDR1 SNHLY and CDR2 FYNNEI. CDR3 length: 14 residues. V shed 6 bases, J shed 6 bases, and the junction held 9 bases outside the gene matches. The DNA of the CDR3 is TGTGCCAGCAGGAGGGAGACTAGCGGTTTCGAGCAGTACTTC. Amino acid sequence: CASRRETSGFEQYF.